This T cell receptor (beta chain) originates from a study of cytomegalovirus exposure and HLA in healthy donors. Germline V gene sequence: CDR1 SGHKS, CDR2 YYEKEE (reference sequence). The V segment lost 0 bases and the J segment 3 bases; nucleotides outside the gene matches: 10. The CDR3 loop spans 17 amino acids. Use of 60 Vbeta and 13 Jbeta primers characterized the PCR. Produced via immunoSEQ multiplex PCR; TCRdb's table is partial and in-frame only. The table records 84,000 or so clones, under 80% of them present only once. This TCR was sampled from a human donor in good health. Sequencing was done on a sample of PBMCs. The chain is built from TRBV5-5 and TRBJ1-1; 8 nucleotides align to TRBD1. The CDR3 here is CASSLVSGGKRDTEAFF. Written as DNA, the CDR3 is TGTGCCAGCAGCTTGGTTTCAGGGGGCAAACGGGACACTGAAGCTTTCTTT.